This T cell receptor (beta chain) was sequenced in a study of cytotoxic CD8 clonotypes in ibrutinib-treated CLL. This clone has just a few counts. The protocol was immunoSEQ multiplex PCR, while the TCRdb copy is restricted to in-frame clones and leaves out a portion. Counted here are 30,000 to 35,000 clones, approximately 69% occurring once; the ten biggest clones make up roughly 25%. The TCR comes from a human donor with chronic lymphocytic leukemia. The sample here was PBMCs, taken before ibrutinib treatment.

DNA of the CDR3: TGTGCCAGCAGGGACTCGGGGACAGGGAATGAAAAACTGTTTTTT. This gives the protein CASRDSGTGNEKLFF. This rearrangement joins TRBV27 to TRBJ1-4, with TRBD1 matching over 9 bases. After removal of 6 bases from V and 5 bases from J, the junction contained 7 bases not matched to a gene. In germline, CDR1 is MNHEY, CDR2 SMNVEV (reference sequence). This CDR3 has 15 residues.